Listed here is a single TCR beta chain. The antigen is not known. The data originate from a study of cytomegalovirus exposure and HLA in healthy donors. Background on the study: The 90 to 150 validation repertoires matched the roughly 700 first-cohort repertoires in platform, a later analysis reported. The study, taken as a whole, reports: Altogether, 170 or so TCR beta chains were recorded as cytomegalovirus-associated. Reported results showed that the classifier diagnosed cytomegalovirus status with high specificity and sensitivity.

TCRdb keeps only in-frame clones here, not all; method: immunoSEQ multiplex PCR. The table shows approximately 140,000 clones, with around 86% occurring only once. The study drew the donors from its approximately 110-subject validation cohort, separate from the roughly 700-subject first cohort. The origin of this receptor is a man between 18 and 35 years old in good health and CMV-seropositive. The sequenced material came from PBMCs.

The CDR3 nucleotides read TGTGCCAGCAGCTGGATGGGGGAGGGTTACGAGCAGTACTTC. It specifies CASSWMGEGYEQYF. The chain recombines TRBV7-2 with TRBJ2-7; 7 bases align to TRBD2. The CDR3 is 14 amino acids. Looked up from germline, CDR1 is SGHTA and CDR2 is FQGNSA. The junction had 7 bases not matched to a gene; V was cut back by 4 bases and J by 4 bases.